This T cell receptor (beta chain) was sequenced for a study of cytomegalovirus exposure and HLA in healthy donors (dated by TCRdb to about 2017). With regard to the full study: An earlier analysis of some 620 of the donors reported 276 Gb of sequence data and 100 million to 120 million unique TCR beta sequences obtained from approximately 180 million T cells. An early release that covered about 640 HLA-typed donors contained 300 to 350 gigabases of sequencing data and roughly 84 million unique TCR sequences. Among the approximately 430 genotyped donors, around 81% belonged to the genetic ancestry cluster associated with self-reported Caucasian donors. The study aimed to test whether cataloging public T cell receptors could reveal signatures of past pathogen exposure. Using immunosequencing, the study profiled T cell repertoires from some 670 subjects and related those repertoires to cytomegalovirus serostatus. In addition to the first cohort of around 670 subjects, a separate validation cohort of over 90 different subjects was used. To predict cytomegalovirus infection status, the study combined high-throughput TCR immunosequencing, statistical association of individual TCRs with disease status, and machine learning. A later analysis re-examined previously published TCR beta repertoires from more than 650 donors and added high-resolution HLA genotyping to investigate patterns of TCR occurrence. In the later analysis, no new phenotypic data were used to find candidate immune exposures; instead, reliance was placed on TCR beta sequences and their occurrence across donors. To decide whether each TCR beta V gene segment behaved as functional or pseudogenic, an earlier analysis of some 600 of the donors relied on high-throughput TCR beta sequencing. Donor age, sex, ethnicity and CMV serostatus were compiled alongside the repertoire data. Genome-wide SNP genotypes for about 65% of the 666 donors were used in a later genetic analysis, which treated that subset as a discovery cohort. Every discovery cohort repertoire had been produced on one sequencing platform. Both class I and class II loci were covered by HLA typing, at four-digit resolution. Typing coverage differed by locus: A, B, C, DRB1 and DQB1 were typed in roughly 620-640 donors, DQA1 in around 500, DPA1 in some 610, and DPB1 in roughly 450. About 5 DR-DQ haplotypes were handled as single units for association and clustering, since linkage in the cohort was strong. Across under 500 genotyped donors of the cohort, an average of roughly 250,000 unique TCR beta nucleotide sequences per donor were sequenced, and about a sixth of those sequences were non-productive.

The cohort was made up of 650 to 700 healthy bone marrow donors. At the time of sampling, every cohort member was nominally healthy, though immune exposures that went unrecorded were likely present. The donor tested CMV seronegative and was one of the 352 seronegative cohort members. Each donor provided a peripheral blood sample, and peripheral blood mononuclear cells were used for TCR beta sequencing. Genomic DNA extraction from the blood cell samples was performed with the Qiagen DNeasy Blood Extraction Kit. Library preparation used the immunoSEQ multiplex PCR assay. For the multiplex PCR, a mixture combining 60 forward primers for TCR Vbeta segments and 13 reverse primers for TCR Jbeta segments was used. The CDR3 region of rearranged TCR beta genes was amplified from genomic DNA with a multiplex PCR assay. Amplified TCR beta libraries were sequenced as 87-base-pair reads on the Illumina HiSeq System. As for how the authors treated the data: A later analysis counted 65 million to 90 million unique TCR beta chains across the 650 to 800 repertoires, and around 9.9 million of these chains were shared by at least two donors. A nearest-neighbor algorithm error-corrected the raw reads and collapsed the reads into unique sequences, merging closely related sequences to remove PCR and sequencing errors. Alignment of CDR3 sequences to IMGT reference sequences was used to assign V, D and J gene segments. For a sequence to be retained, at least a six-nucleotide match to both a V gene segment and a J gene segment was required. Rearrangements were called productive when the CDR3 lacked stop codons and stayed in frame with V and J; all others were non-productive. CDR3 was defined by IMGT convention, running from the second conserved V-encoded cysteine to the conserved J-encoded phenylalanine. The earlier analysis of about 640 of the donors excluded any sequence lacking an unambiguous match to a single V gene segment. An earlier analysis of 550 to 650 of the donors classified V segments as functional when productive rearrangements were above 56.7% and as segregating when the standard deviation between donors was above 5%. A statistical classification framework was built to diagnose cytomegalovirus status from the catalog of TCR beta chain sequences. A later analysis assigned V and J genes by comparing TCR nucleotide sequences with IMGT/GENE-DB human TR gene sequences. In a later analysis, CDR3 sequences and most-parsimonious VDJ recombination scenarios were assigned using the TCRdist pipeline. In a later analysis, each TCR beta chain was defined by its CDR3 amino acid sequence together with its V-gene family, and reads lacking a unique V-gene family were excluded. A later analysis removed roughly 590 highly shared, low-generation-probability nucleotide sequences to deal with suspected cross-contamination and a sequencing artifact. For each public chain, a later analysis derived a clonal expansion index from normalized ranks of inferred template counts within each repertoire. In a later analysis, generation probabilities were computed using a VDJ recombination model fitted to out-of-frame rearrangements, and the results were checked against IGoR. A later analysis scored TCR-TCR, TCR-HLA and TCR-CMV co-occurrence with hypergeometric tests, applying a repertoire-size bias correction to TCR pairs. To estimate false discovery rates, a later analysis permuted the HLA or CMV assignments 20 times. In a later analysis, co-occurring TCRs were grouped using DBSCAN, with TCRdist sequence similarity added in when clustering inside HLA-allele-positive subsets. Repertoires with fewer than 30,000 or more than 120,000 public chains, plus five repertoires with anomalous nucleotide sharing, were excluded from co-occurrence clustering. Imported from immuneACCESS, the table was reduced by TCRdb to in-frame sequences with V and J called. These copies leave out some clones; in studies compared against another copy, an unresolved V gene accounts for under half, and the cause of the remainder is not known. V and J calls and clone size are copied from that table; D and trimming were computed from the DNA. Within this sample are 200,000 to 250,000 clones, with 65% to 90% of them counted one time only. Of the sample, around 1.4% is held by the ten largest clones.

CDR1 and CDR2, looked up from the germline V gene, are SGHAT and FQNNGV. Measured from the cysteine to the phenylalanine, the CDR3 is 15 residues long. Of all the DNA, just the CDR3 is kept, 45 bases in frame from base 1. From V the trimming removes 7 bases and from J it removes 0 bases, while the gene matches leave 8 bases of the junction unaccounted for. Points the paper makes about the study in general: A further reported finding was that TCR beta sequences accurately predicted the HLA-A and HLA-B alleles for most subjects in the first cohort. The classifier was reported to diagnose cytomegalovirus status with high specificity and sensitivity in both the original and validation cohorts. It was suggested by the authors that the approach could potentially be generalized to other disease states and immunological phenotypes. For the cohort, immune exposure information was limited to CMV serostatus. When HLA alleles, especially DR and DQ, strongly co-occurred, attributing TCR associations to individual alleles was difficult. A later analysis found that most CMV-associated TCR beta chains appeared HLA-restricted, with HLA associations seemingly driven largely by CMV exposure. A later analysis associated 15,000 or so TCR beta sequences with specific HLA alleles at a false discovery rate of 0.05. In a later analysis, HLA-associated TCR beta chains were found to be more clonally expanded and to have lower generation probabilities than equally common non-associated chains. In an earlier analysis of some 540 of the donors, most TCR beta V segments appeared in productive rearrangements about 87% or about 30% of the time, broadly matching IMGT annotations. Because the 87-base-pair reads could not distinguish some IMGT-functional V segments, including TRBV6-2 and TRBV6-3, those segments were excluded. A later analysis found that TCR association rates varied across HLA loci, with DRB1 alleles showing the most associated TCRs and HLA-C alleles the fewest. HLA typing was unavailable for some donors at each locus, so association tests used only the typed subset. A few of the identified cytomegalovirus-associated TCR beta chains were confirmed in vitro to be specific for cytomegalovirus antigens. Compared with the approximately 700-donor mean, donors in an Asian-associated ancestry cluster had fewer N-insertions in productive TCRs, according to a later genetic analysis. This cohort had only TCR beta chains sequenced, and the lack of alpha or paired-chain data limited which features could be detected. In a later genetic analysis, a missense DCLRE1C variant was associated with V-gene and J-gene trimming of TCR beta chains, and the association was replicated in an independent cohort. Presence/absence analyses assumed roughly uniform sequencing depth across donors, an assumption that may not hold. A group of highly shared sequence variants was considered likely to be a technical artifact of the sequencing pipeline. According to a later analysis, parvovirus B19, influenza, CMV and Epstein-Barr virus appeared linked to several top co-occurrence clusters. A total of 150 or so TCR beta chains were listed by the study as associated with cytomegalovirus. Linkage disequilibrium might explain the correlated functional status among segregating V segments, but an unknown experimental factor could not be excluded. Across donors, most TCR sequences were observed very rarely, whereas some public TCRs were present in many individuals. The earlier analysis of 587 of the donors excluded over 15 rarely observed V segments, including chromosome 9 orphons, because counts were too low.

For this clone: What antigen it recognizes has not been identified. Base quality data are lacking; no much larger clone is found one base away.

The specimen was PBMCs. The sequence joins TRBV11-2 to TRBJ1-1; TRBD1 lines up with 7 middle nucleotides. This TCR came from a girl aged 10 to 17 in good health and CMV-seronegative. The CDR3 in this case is CASTLAGQLNTEAFF. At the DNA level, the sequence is TGTGCCAGCACCCTGGCGGGACAGCTGAACACTGAAGCTTTCTTT.